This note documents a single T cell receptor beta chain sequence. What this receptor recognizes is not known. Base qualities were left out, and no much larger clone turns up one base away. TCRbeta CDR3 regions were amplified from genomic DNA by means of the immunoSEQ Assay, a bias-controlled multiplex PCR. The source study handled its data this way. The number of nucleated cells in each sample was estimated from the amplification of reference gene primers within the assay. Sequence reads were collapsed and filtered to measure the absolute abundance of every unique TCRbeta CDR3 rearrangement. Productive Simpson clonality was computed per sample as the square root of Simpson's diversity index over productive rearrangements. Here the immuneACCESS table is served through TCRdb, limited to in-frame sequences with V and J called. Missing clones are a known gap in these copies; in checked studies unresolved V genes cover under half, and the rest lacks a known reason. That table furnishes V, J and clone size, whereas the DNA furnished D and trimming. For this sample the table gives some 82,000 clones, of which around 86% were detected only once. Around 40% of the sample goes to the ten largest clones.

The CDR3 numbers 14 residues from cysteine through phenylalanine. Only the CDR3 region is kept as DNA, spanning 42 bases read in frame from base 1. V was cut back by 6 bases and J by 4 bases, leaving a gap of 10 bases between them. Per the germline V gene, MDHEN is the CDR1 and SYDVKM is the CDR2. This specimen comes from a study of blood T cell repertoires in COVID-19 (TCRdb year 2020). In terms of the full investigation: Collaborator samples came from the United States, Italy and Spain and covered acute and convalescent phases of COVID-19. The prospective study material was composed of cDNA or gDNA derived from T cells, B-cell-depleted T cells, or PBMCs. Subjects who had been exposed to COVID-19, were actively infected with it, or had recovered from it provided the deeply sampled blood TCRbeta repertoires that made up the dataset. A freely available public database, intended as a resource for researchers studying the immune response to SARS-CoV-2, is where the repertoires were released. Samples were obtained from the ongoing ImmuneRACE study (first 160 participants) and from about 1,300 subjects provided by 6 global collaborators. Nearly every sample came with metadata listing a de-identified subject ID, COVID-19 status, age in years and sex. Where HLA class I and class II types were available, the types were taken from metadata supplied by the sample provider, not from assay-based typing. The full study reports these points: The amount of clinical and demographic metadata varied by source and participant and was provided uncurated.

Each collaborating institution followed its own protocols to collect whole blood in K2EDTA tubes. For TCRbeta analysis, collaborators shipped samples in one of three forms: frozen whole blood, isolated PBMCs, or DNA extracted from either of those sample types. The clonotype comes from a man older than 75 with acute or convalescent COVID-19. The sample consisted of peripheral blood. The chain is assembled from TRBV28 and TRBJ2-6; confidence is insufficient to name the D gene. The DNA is TGTGCCAGCAGCCCTTTTAGCGGGGCCAACGTCCTGACTTTC. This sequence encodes CASSPFSGANVLTF.